A single sample is the source of the 8 T cell receptor beta chains below, sequenced in a study of early stage breast cancer tumors. Assay used: immunoSEQ multiplex PCR; TCRdb lists only in-frame clones, some missing. The table lists 60,000 to 80,000 clones, around 85% of them singletons. Sequencing input: blood. The origin of the receptors is a person between 55 and 69 years old with breast cancer.

The rearrangement uses TRBV30 and TRBJ1-2; no clear D. V was trimmed by 1 base and J by 6 bases, leaving 12 bases between them. In germline, CDR1 is GTSNPN, CDR2 SVGIG (reference sequence). The CDR3 has 13 amino acids. CDR3 sequence: CAWSAPGRDGYTF. The DNA for the CDR3 is TGTGCCTGGAGTGCACCCGGGAGAGATGGCTACACCTTC.

The chain is built from TRBV28 and TRBJ1-5; D unresolved. Germline V gene data show CDR1 as MDHEN and CDR2 as SYDVKM. Trimming pared 11 bases from V and 6 bases from J, leaving 14 bases between. The length of the CDR3 is 12 residues. CDR3 residues: CAALGGRQPQHF. DNA for the CDR3: TGTGCCGCCCTAGGAGGGCGTCAGCCCCAGCATTTT.

In its sample, this clone was seen once. Mismatch with germline at one junction end may stem from a read error. The chain employs TRBV6-5 and TRBJ2-1; D is unclear. CDR3 length: 11 amino acids. The germline V gene has CDR1 MNHEY and CDR2 SVGAGI. The CDR3, as DNA: TGTGCCAGCAGTTACTCTGGGCAGTTCGTCTTC. Translating it yields CASSYSGQFVF.

V is TRBV6-5 and J is TRBJ2-6; TRBD1 matches 7 bases. Germline assignment: CDR1 MNHEY and CDR2 SVGAGI. This CDR3 contains 15 residues. V lost 6 bases and J lost 2; bases outside the gene matches: 4. The CDR3 region is CASSRTGAGANVLTF. CDR3 nucleotide sequence: TGTGCCAGCAGCCGTACAGGGGCTGGGGCCAACGTCCTGACTTTC.

This chain joins TRBV6-4 and TRBJ1-1; D is undetermined. Germline CDR1 reads MRHNA; CDR2 reads SNTAGT. Between the trimmed V and J ends, which lost 2 bases and 11 bases, there was a span of 15 bases. The CDR3 has 13 amino acids. CDR3 sequence reads: CASSDSGPGMAFF. Written as DNA, the CDR3 is TGTGCCAGCAGTGACAGTGGACCGGGGATGGCTTTCTTT.

J is TRBJ2-3 and V is TRBV28, with TRBD1 as a possible D gene (5 bases). The CDR3 has 11 residues. Deletions cut 10 bases from V and 6 bases from J, with 11 bases between. Looked up from germline, CDR1 is MDHEN and CDR2 is SYDVKM. This chain's CDR3 is CATRRVDTQYF. The CDR3 nucleotides read TGTGCCACCCGCAGGGTGGATACGCAGTATTTT.

The V gene is TRBV30, the J gene TRBJ1-1, with D unclear. The ends were cut back, 0 bases at V and 6 bases at J, with 5 bases in the middle. This CDR3 contains 11 residues. Germline V CDR1 and CDR2: GTSNPN, SVGIG (reference sequence). For the CDR3, the DNA is TGTGCCTGGAGTGTCGGGGCTGAAGCTTTCTTT. Its protein product is CAWSVGAEAFF.

The V and J genes are TRBV7-9 and TRBJ2-7; TRBD2 matches at 11 bases. J was trimmed by 2 bases and V by 5 bases; bases with no gene match: 5. Germline values: CDR1 SEHNR, CDR2 FQNEAQ (reference sequence). There are 15 residues in the CDR3. The CDR3 spells CASSQGTSGTYEQYF. CDR3 nucleotides: TGTGCCAGCAGCCAAGGGACTAGCGGTACCTACGAGCAGTACTTC. Variable domain in full (rest from reference TRBV7-9 and TRBJ2-7): DTGVSQNPRHKITKRGQNVTFRCDPISEHNRLYWYRQTLGQGPEFLTYFQNEAQLEKSRLLSDRFSAERPKGSFSTLEIQRTEQGDSAMYLCASSQGTSGTYEQYFGPGTRLTVT.